This TCR beta chain derives from a study of graft-versus-host responses after intestinal transplantation. General study results and limits: GvH clones surfaced in recipient marrow, some emerging earlier in ileum or blood.

The J segment lost 0 bases and the V segment lost 2 bases, leaving 3 bases of the junction unmatched. This CDR3 comprises 16 residues. CDR1 and CDR2 from the germline V gene are SEHNR and FQNEAQ (reference sequence). TCRdb keeps only in-frame clones here, not all; method: immunoSEQ multiplex PCR. The data show over 80,000 clones, 85% to 95% seen once. About this clone: Its cognate antigen is unknown.

Sequences were derived from unstimulated CD8+ T cells sorted from spleen or lymph node cells, sampled before transplant. The chain carries TRBV7-9 and TRBJ2-3, with 9 bases identical to TRBD2. The receptor was derived from a human donor who was the organ donor for an intestinal transplant. CDR3 protein: CASSLSGGTSTDTQYF. CDR3 nucleotide sequence: TGTGCCAGCAGCTTAAGCGGGGGGACTAGCACAGATACGCAGTATTTT.